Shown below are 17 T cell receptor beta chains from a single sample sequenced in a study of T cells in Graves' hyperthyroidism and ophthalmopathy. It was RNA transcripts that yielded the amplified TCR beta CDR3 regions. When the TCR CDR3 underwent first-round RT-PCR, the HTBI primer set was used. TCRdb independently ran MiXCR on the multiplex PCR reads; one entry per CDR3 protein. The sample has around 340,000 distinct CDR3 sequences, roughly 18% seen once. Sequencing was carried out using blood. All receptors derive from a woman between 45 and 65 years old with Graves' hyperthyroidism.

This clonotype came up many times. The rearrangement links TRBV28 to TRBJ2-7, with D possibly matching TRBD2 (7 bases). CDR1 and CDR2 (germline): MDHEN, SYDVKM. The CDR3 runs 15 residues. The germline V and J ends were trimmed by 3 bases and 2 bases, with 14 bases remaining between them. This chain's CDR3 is CASSLGGGKAYEQYF. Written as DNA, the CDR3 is TGTGCCAGCAGTTTGGGGGGGGGCAAAGCCTACGAGCAGTACTTC.

The CDR3 DNA reads as TGTGCCAGCAGTTACTCGAGTAGTTTGAACAGGGGGAATAATTCACCCCTCCACTTT. Encoded protein: CASSYSSSLNRGNNSPLHF. The chain couples TRBV6-6 to TRBJ1-6; 8 bases align to TRBD1. CDR1 MNHNY and CDR2 SVGAGI come from the germline V gene (reference sequence). After removal of 0 bases from V and 5 bases from J, the junction contained 12 bases not matched to a gene. This CDR3 comprises 19 residues.

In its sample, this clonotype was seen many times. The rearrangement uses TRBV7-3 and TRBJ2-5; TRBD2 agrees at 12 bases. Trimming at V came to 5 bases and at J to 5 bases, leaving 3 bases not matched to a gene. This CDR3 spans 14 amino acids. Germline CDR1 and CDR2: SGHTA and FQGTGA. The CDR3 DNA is TGTGCCAGCAGCGAGACTAGCGGGAGTGAGACCCAGTACTTC. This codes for CASSETSGSETQYF.

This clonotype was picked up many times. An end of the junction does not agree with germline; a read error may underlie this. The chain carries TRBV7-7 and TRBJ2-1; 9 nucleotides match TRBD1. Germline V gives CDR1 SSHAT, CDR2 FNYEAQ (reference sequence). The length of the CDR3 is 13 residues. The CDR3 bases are TGTGCTAGCAGCTCGGGACAGGGCAATGAGCAGTTCTTC. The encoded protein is CASSSGQGNEQFF.

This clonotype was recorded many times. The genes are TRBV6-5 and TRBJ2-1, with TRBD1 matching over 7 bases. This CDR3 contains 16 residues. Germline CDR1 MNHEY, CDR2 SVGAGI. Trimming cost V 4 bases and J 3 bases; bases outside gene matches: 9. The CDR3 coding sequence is TGTGCCAGCAGTTGGGACAGCCGGGTATACTACAATGAGCAGTTCTTC. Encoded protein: CASSWDSRVYYNEQFF.

This CDR3 reads CASSYPLAGGVTDTQYF. The CDR3, as DNA: TGTGCCAGCAGTTACCCCCTAGCGGGAGGAGTAACAGATACGCAGTATTTT. The chain carries TRBV6-5 and TRBJ2-3; 11 bases map to TRBD2. Germline CDR1 and CDR2: MNHEY and SVGAGI. This CDR3 is built from 17 residues. J was trimmed by 3 bases and V by 2 bases; bases with no gene match: 7.

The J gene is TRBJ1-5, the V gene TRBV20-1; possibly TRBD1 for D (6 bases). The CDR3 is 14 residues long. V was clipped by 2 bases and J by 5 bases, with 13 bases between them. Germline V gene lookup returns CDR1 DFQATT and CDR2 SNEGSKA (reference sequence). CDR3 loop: CSARYRVADQPQHF. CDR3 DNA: TGCAGTGCTAGATACAGGGTGGCTGATCAGCCCCAGCATTTT.

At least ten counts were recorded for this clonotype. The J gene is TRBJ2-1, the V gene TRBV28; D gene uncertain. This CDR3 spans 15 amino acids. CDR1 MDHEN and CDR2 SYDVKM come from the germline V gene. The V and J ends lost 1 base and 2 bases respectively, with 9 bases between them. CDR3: CASSLSGSAYNEQFF. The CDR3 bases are TGTGCCAGCAGTTTATCAGGAAGCGCCTACAATGAGCAGTTCTTC.

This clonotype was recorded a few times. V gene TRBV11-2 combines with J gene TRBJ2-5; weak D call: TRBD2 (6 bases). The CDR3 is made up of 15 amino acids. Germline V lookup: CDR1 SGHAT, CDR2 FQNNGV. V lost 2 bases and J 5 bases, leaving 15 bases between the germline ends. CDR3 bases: TGTGCCAGCAGCTTAAGACCACTTGGGGGGGAGACCCAGTACTTC. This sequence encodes CASSLRPLGGETQYF.

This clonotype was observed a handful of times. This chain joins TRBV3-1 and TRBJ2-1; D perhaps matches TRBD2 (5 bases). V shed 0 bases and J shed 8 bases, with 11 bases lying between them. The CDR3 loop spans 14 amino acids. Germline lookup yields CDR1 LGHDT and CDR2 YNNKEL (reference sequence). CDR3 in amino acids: CASSQDPTRDEQFF. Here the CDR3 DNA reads TGTGCCAGCAGCCAAGACCCCACTAGGGATGAGCAGTTCTTC.

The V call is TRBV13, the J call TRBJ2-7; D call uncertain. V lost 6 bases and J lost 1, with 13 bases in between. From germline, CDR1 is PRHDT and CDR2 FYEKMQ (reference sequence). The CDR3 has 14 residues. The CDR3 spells CASSSPKLSYEQYF. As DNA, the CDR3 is TGTGCCAGCAGTAGCCCCAAGCTTTCCTACGAGCAGTACTTC.

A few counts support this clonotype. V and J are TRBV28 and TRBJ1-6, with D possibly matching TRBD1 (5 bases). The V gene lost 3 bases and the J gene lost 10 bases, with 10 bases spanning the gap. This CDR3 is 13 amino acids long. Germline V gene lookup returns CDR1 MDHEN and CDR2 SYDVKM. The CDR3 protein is CASSFFRESPLHF. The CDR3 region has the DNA TGTGCCAGCAGTTTTTTCAGGGAATCACCCCTCCACTTT.

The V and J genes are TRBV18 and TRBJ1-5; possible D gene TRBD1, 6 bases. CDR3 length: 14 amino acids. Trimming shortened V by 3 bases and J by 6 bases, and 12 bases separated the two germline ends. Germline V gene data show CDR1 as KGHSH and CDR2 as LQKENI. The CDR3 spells CASSPDRHGQPQHF. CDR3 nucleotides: TGTGCCAGCTCACCTGACAGGCATGGTCAGCCCCAGCATTTT.

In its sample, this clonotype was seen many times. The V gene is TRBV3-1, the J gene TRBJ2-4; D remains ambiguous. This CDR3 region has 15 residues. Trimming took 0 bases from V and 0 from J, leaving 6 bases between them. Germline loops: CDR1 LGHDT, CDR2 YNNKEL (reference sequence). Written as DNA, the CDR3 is TGTGCCAGCAGCCAAGAAAGTATAGCCAAAAACATTCAGTACTTC. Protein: CASSQESIAKNIQYF.

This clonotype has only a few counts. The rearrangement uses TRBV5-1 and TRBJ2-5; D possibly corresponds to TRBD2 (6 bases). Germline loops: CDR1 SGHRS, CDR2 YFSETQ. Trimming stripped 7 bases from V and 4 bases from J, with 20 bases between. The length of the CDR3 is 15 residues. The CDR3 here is CASGRSGSWSETQYF. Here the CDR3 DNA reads TGCGCCAGCGGGAGGAGCGGGTCGTGGTCAGAGACCCAGTACTTC.

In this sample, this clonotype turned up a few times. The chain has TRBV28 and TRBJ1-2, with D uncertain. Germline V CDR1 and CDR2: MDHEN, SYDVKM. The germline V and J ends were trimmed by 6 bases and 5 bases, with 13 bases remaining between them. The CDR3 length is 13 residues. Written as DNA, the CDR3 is TGTGCCAGCAGACCCGACGGGGAATATGGCTACACCTTC. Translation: CASRPDGEYGYTF.

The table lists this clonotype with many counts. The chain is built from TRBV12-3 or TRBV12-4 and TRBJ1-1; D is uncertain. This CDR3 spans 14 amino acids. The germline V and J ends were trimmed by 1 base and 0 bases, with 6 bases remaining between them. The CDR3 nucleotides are TGTGCCAGCAGTTTAGTACAGATGAACACTGAAGCTTTCTTT. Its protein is CASSLVQMNTEAFF.